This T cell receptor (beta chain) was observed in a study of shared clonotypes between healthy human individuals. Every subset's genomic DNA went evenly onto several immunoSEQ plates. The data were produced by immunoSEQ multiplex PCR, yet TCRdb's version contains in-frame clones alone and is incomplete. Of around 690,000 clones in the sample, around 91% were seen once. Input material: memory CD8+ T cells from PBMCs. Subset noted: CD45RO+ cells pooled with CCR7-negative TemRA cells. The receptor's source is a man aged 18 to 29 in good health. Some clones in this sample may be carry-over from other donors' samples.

The CDR3 coding sequence is TGTGCCAGCAGTCCTAGCGAAACAGATACGCAGTATTTT. Translation: CASSPSETDTQYF. The chain links TRBV6-4 to TRBJ2-3, with a weak D call TRBD2 (6 bases). Deletions cut 5 bases from V and 3 bases from J, with 9 bases between. The length of the CDR3 is 13 residues. Germline V gene sequence: CDR1 MRHNA, CDR2 SNTAGT.